A single sample is the source of the 10 T cell receptor beta chains below, sequenced in a study of identical twins. TCRdb used MiXCR to reprocess the 5' RACE reads, holding one entry per CDR3 protein. The sample records approximately 240,000 distinct CDR3 sequences, about an eighth being singletons. The sample consisted of memory (CD45RO+) T cells sorted from blood. These receptors were obtained from a woman aged 18-35 years in good health.

The chain joins TRBV3-1 to TRBJ1-4, with TRBD1 as a possible D gene (5 bases). V dropped 1 base and J dropped 8 bases, with 14 bases sitting between them. CDR3 length: 15 residues. Germline loops: CDR1 LGHDT, CDR2 YNNKEL (reference sequence). The CDR3 region has the DNA TGTGCCAGCAGCCAAGCCGGGACGGGGAGGGAAAAACTGTTTTTT. As protein: CASSQAGTGREKLFF.

In this sample, this clonotype turned up many times. The chain is built from TRBV25-1 and TRBJ1-5; no firm D call. The CDR3 totals 13 residues. V was cut by 4 bases and J by 0 bases, with 4 bases left in between. Germline values: CDR1 MGHDK, CDR2 SYGVNS. The CDR3 reads CASSGLSNQPQHF. The CDR3 bases are TGTGCCAGCAGTGGGCTTAGCAATCAGCCCCAGCATTTT.

The chain recombines TRBV6-1 with TRBJ2-3, with D unclear. The V gene's germline CDR1 is MNHNS and CDR2 SASEGT. The CDR3 has 14 residues. V was shortened by 7 bases and J by 6 bases, with 17 bases between the two germline ends. CDR3 loop: CASTIIPRADTQYF. The CDR3 nucleotides are TGTGCCAGCACTATAATCCCAAGAGCGGATACGCAGTATTTT.

At least ten counts were recorded for this clonotype. V and J are TRBV10-3 and TRBJ2-7, with 7 bases identical to TRBD1. This CDR3 spans 15 amino acids. Germline CDR1 ENHRY, CDR2 SYGVKD. V was clipped by 3 bases and J by 4 bases; unmatched bases: 9. The CDR3 region has the DNA TGTGCCATCAGTGACACCGGGACAGAGTCATACGAGCAGTACTTC. It specifies CAISDTGTESYEQYF.

The gene calls are TRBV3-1 and TRBJ1-6; D might be TRBD1 (5 bases). V lost 1 base, J lost 9 bases, and 19 bases lay in between. Germline-derived CDR1 and CDR2 are LGHDT and YNNKEL (reference sequence). The CDR3 extends over 17 amino acids. CDR3 sequence (DNA): TGTGCCAGCAGCCAAGCTAAGGGGAAGAGATCGGGTTCACCCCTCCACTTT. Protein sequence: CASSQAKGKRSGSPLHF.

There are many counts of this clonotype. As DNA, the CDR3 is TGCAGTGCTAGCAAAGGGGATGAGCAGTTCTTC. It encodes CSASKGDEQFF. The chain carries TRBV20-1 and TRBJ2-1; a possible D gene is TRBD1 (5 bases). The CDR3 is 11 amino acids. Trimming shortened V by 3 bases and J by 8 bases, and 8 bases separated the two germline ends. CDR1 and CDR2 (germline): DFQATT, SNEGSKA (reference sequence).

The gene calls are TRBV28 and TRBJ1-1; D remains ambiguous. Germline V lookup: CDR1 MDHEN, CDR2 SYDVKM. The CDR3 is 15 residues long. V gave up 4 bases and J gave up 0 bases, with 12 bases separating them. CDR3 nucleotide sequence: TGTGCCAGCAGTTCCACCGTGGGGATGAACACTGAAGCTTTCTTT. This encodes CASSSTVGMNTEAFF.

This clonotype was recorded a few times. The CDR3 here is CASSFPGSPEQFF. CDR3 nucleotides: TGCGCCAGCAGCTTCCCCGGCAGTCCTGAGCAGTTCTTC. The chain combines TRBV5-1 with TRBJ2-1, with unresolved D. Germline loops: CDR1 SGHRS, CDR2 YFSETQ. Trimming removed 2 bases from V and 9 bases from J, with 12 bases in between. There are 13 residues in the CDR3. Looking up the rest from reference TRBV5-1 and TRBJ2-1 gives the full variable domain: KAGVTQTPRYLIKTRGQQVTLSCSPISGHRSVSWYQQTPGQGLQFLFEYFSETQRNKGNFPGRFSGRQFSNSRSEMNVSTLELGDSALYLCASSFPGSPEQFFGPGTRLTVL.

The chain couples TRBV4-3 to TRBJ1-2, with D perhaps matching TRBD1 (5 bases). Looked up from germline, CDR1 is LGHNA and CDR2 is YSLEER. V was clipped by 3 bases and J by 2 bases, with 7 bases between them. CDR3 length: 13 amino acids. The CDR3 DNA is TGCGCCAGCAGCCACAGACAGAACTATGGCTACACCTTC. Translating gives CASSHRQNYGYTF.

This clonotype appeared a few times. The J gene is TRBJ2-7, the V gene TRBV20-1; D unclear. CDR3 size: 15 residues. Germline CDR1 DFQATT, CDR2 SNEGSKA (reference sequence). Trimming stripped 1 base from V and 0 bases from J, with 13 bases between. DNA of the CDR3: TGCAGTGCTAGAGGATCGTTCGCCGGCTCCTACGAGCAGTACTTC. It codes for CSARGSFAGSYEQYF.